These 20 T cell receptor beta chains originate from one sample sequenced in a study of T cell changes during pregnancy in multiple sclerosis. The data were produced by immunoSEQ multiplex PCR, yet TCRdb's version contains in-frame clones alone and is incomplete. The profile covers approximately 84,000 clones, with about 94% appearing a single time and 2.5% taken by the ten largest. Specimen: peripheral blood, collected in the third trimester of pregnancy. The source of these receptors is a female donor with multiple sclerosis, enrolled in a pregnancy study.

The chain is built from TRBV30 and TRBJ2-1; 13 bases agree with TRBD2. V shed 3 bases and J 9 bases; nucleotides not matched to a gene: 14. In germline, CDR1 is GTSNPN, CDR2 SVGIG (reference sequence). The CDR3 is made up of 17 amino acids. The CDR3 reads CAWSTDRTSGGATEQFF. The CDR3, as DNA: TGTGCCTGGAGCACCGACCGCACTAGCGGGGGGGCCACTGAGCAGTTCTTC.

The CDR3 DNA follows: TGCGCCAGCAGGGGGGACTCCCCTGGGACTGAAGCTTTCTTT. Its translation: CASRGDSPGTEAFF. The rearrangement uses TRBV10-1 and TRBJ1-1, with D maybe TRBD1 (5 bases). CDR1 and CDR2 from the germline V gene are WNHNN and SYGVQD (reference sequence). Trimming left V 6 bases short and J 5 bases short, with 16 bases between. The CDR3 spans 14 residues.

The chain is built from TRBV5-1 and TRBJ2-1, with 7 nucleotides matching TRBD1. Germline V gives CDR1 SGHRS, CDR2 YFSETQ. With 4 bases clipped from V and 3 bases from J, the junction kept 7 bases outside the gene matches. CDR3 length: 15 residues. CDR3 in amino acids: CASSLSGQNYNEQFF. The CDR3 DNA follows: TGCGCCAGCAGCCTTTCGGGACAGAACTACAATGAGCAGTTCTTC.

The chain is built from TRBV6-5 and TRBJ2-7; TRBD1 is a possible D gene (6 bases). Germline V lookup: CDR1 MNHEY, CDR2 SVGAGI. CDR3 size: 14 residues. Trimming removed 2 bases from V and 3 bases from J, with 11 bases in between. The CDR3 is CASSYARGFYEQYF. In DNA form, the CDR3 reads TGTGCCAGCAGTTACGCCAGGGGTTTCTACGAGCAGTACTTC.

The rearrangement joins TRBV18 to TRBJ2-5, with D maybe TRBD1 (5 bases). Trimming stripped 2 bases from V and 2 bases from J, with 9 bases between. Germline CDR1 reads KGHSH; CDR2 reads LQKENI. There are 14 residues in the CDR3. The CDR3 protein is CASSPMTAQETQYF. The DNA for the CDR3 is TGTGCCAGCTCACCAATGACAGCACAAGAGACCCAGTACTTC.

This CDR3 reads CASSLSTDLGGYTF. In nucleotides, the CDR3 is TGTGCCAGCAGCTTATCGACAGATCTGGGTGGCTACACCTTC. The rearrangement joins TRBV7-2 to TRBJ1-2; TRBD1 might be the D (5 bases). V shed 2 bases and J shed 7 bases, with 14 bases lying between them. Germline assignment: CDR1 SGHTA and CDR2 FQGNSA. This CDR3 region has 14 residues.

The CDR3 region is CASSQSVQAPYEQYF. The CDR3 nucleotides read TGTGCCAGCAGCCAATCGGTACAGGCCCCCTACGAGCAGTACTTC. This chain uses TRBV16 with TRBJ2-7; TRBD1 is a possible D gene (5 bases). CDR3 size: 15 residues. Germline V gene lookup returns CDR1 KGHSY and CDR2 FQNENV. Trimming removed 0 bases from V and 2 bases from J, with 11 bases in between.

CDR3 DNA: TGCGCCAGCAGCTTTCGGAAAAGGACAGGCCCGATCGGGGGCTATGGCTACACCTTC. Amino acids: CASSFRKRTGPIGGYGYTF. The gene calls are TRBV5-1 and TRBJ1-2, with TRBD1 matching over 7 bases. Trimming took 2 bases from V and 4 from J; bases not matched to a gene: 20. This CDR3 has 19 residues. Germline V gene data show CDR1 as SGHRS and CDR2 as YFSETQ.

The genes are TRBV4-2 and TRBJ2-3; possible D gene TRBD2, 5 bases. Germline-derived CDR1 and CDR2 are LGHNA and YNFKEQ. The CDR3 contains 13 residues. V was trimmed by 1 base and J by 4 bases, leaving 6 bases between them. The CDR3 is CASSQGGSDTQYF. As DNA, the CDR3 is TGTGCCAGCAGCCAAGGAGGGTCAGATACGCAGTATTTT.

CDR3: CATGGDGDTQYF. CDR3 nucleotides: TGTGCCACAGGCGGGGACGGAGATACGCAGTATTTT. The rearrangement uses TRBV7-9 and TRBJ2-3; weak D call: TRBD2 (6 bases). This CDR3 contains 12 residues. The germline V gene encodes CDR1 SEHNR and CDR2 FQNEAQ (reference sequence). V gave up 10 bases and J gave up 5 bases, with 13 bases separating them.

Here the CDR3 DNA reads TGTGCCAGTAGTATGAGTTCCTCTTCCTACAATGAGCAGTTCTTC. This encodes CASSMSSSSYNEQFF. This chain connects TRBV19 to TRBJ2-1; D gene uncertain. The germline gives CDR1 LNHDA, CDR2 SQIVND (reference sequence). V was pared by 3 bases and J by 1 base, with 10 bases between. This CDR3 has 15 residues. The entire variable domain, with the rest obtained from reference TRBV19 and TRBJ2-1, is as follows: DGGITQSPKYLFRKEGQNVTLSCEQNLNHDAMYWYRQDPGQGLRLIYYSQIVNDFQKGDIAEGYSVSREKKESFPLTVTSAQKNPTAFYLCASSMSSSSYNEQFFGPGTRLTVL.

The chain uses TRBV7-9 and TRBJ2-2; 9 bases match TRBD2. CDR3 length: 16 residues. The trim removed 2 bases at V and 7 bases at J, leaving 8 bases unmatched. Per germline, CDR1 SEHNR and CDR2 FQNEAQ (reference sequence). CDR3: CASSLSGGGAGGELFF. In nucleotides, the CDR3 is TGTGCCAGCAGCTTATCGGGCGGGGGGGCCGGCGGGGAGCTGTTTTTT.

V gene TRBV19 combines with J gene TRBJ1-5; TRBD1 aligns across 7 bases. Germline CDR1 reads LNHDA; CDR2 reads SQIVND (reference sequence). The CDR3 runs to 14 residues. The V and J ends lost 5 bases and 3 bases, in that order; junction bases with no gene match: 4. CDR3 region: CASSVGQVNQPQHF. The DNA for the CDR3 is TGTGCCAGTAGTGTCGGACAGGTCAATCAGCCCCAGCATTTT.

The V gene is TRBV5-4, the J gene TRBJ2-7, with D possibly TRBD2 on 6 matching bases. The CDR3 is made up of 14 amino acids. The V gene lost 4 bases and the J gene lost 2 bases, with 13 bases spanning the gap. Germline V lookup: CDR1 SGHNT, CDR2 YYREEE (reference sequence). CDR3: CASSPGEETYEQYF. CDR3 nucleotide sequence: TGTGCCAGCAGCCCGGGGGAGGAGACCTACGAGCAGTACTTC.

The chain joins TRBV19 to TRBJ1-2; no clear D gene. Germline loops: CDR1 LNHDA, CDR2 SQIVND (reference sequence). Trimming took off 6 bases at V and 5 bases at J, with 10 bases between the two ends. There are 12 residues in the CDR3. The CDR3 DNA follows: TGTGCCAGTAGCGGGGAGGGATATGGCTACACCTTC. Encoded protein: CASSGEGYGYTF.

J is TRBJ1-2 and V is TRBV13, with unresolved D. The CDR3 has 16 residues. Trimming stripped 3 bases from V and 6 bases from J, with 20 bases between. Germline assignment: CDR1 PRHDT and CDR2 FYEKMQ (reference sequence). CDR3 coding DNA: TGTGCCAGCAGCTTTGGAGAGAAGGCCCTCGAGGATGGCTACACCTTC. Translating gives CASSFGEKALEDGYTF.

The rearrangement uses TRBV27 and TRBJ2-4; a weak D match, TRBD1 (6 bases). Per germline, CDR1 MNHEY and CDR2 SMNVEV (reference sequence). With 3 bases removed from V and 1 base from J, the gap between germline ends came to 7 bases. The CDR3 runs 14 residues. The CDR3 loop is CASSFQGAKNIQYF. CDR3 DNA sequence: TGTGCCAGCAGTTTCCAGGGGGCCAAAAACATTCAGTACTTC.

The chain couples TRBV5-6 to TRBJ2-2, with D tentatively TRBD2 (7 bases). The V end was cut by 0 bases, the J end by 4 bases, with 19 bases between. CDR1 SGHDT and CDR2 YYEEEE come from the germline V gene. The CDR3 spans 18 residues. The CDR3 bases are TGTGCCAGCAGCTTGGAGGGGTGGGGGGGCGCACGCACCGGGGAGCTGTTTTTT. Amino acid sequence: CASSLEGWGGARTGELFF.

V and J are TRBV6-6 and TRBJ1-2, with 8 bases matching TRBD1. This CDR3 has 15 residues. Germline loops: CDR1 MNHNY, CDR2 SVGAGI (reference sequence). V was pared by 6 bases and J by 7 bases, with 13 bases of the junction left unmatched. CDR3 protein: CASRETGGPGGGYTF. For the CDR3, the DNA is TGTGCCAGCAGGGAAACAGGGGGACCCGGCGGTGGCTACACCTTC.

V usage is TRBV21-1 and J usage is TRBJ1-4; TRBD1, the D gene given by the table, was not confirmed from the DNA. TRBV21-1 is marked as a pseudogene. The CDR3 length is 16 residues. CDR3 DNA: TGTGCCAGCAGCAGGGATACCGGGACAAGCAATGAAAAACTGTTTTTT. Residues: CASSRDTGTSNEKLFF.